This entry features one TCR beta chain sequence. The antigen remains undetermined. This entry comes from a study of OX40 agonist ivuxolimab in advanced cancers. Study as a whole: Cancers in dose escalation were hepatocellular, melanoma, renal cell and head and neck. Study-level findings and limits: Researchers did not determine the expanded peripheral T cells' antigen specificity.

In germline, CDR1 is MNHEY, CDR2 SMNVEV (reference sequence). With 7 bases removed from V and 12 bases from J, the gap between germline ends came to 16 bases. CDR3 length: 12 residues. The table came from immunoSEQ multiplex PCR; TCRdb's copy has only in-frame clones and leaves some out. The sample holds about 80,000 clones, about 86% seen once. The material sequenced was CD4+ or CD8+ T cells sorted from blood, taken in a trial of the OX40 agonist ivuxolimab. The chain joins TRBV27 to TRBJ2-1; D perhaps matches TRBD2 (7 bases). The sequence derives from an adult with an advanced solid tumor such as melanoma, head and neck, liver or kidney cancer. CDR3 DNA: TGTGCCAGCACCTCACCGGGGGGCGGGCAGTTCTTC. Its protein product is CASTSPGGGQFF.